These T cell receptor beta chains were read from a single sample in a study of regulatory T cells in long-lasting Graves disease. TCRdb passed the multiplex PCR reads through MiXCR, listing each CDR3 protein once. The top ten hold about two fifths of the sample, which has about 660,000 distinct CDR3 sequences, 25% to 35% seen once. This material consisted of peripheral blood mononuclear cells (PBMCs), taken when the disease was refractory, from a patient treated with antithyroid drugs. All receptors come from a female donor with Graves disease. Each CDR3 is given without its conserved first and last residue. A D gene is named only where the DNA matches it firmly.

d_call,v_call,cdr3_length,cdr3_aa
TRBD1,TRBV19,15,ATNLRGTGGLNTEAF
TRBD2,TRBV3-1,13,ASRLTSGRTDTQY
TRBD1,TRBV9,11,ASSVRTGDEQY
NA,TRBV10-3,13,ASYNTQGPTYEQY
TRBD2,TRBV20-1,13,SARDRGVESDIQY
NA,TRBV2,10,ASSEFRDGYT
NA,TRBV6-5,13,ASSYSSGQTYEQY
TRBD2,TRBV29-1,13,SVGGSLAGLKTQY
TRBD1,TRBV7-3,15,ASSLTGTGHSTDTQY
TRBD1,TRBV18,12,ASSPPDRGDEQY
NA,TRBV30,13,AWSVKPQARTEAF
NA,TRBV5-4,11,ASSLHQKSEQY
TRBD1,TRBV28,13,ASSYGQGVITEAF
TRBD1,TRBV19,12,ASRGQGAGTEAF
NA,TRBV28,10,ASSLRSAEAF
NA,TRBV10-1,13,ASSELMGQNETQY
NA,TRBV11-1,14,ASSPHARPSSTEAF
NA,TRBV30,11,ASGAGGYHEQF
TRBD2,TRBV5-6,14,ASSLPTSGRAETQY
NA,TRBV6-1,12,ASTPVRGRGEQY
NA,TRBV18,11,ASSQTTNEKLF
TRBD2,TRBV20-1,14,SARYTSGRSQETQY
TRBD2,TRBV11-2,13,ASSATSGTAYEQY
TRBD2,TRBV5-1,15,ASSLSLTSGRYNEQF
TRBD1,TRBV20-1,16,SAPDRTGGPPHNSPLH
TRBD2,TRBV6-1,14,ASTFTRTSGNYEQY
NA,TRBV13,13,ASSLELSWLETQY
NA,TRBV29-1,14,SVEGSAGLAKNIQY
TRBD1,TRBV6-9,13,ASSYRGQGSEKLF
TRBD2,TRBV28,16,ASSLRTSGRRWTGELF
NA,TRBV10-3,13,AISEGPRIPYEQY
NA,TRBV6-1,11,ASGRTATYEQY
TRBD1,TRBV11-2,11,ASTPDRVETQY